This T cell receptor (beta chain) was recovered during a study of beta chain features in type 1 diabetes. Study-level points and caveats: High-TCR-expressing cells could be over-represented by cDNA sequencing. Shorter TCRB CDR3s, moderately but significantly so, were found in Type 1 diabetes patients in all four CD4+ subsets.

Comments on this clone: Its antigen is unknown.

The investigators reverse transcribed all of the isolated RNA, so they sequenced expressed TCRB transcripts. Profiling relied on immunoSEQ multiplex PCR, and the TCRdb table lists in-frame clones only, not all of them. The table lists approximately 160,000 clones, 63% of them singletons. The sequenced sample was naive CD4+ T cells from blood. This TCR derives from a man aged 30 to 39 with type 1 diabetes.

CDR3 DNA sequence: TGTGCCAGCAGACCAGACAGGGACTATGGCTACACCTTC. This encodes CASRPDRDYGYTF. The rearrangement links TRBV7-2 to TRBJ1-2; TRBD1 matches 7 bases. CDR1 and CDR2 from the germline V gene are SGHTA and FQGNSA. The CDR3 runs to 13 residues. Trimming at V came to 6 bases and at J to 3 bases, leaving 4 bases not matched to a gene.